A selection of T cell receptor beta chains follows, all from one sample in a study of cytomegalovirus exposure and HLA in healthy donors. Assay: immunoSEQ multiplex PCR; the TCRdb copy retains only in-frame clones and omits some. The table has hundreds of thousands of clones, around 89% seen once. Specimen: PBMCs. The receptor source for this set is a woman aged 18-29 years in good health and CMV-seronegative. The CDR3 runs from the conserved cysteine through the conserved F or W. A D gene is named only where the DNA matches it firmly. Clone size is stated in some rows and not others, as once, few, many or a class when expanded.

abundance	d_gene	v_gene	j_gene	CDR3aa	CDR3nt
once	TRBD1	TRBV5-6	TRBJ1-3	CASSWQGATGNTIYF	TGTGCCAGCAGCTGGCAGGGGGCCACTGGAAACACCATATATTTT
-	-	TRBV5-1	TRBJ2-5	CASSLGAHQETQYF	TGCGCCAGCAGCTTGGGGGCACACCAAGAGACCCAGTACTTC
-	-	TRBV29-1	TRBJ2-1	CSVGSGEQFF	TGCAGCGTTGGGTCCGGGGAGCAGTTCTTC
-	-	TRBV7-8	TRBJ2-4	CASSTRSQSAKNIQYF	TGTGCCAGCAGTACGCGATCACAGTCGGCCAAAAACATTCAGTACTTC
-	-	TRBV19	TRBJ2-7	CASSIGSGWEQYF	TGTGCCAGTAGTATAGGGAGTGGTTGGGAGCAGTACTTC
once	TRBD1	TRBV7-9	TRBJ2-6	CAGQGAPGANVLTF	TGTGCCGGTCAGGGGGCGCCTGGGGCCAACGTCCTGACTTTC
-	TRBD1	TRBV28	TRBJ2-3	CASSSRTGLNTQYF	TGTGCCAGCAGTTCACGGACAGGGCTGAATACGCAGTATTTT
once	TRBD1	TRBV11-2	TRBJ2-7	CASSLGQGTTYEQYF	TGTGCCAGCAGCCTGGGACAGGGGACCACCTACGAGCAGTACTTC
-	-	TRBV27	TRBJ2-2	CASSAFRTGELFF	TGTGCCAGCAGTGCCTTCAGAACCGGGGAGCTGTTTTTT
-	-	TRBV4-1	TRBJ1-2	CASSQARGIRAYGYTF	TGCGCCAGCAGCCAAGCCAGGGGAATTAGGGCCTATGGCTACACCTTC